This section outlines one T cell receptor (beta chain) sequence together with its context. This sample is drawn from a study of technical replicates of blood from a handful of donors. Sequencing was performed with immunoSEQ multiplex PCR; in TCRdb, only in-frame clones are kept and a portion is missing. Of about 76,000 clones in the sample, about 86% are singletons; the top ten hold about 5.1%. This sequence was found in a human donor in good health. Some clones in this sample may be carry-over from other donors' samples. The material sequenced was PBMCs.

The chain's CDR3 is CASSSLDSSYNEQFF. The CDR3 DNA reads TGTGCCAGCAGTTCCCTGGACAGCTCCTACAATGAGCAGTTCTTC. The J gene is TRBJ2-1, the V gene TRBV27; D may be TRBD1 (6 bases). The germline V gene has CDR1 MNHEY and CDR2 SMNVEV (reference sequence). This CDR3 spans 15 amino acids. The V end was cut by 4 bases, the J end by 0 bases, with 10 bases between.